This T cell receptor (beta chain) was captured by sequencing in a study of T cell repertoires in cytomegalovirus infection. CDR3 size: 14 residues. The germline V gene encodes CDR1 SGHAT and CDR2 FQNNGV. The V end was cut by 3 bases, the J end by 6 bases, with 12 bases between. A remark on this clonotype: Its specificity is not known.

General study findings and limits: CMV carriers with the relevant HLA were identified by cumulative public TCR beta family frequency.

TCRdb reprocessed the reads via MiXCR and lists one record per CDR3 protein. The profile covers 640,000 or so distinct CDR3 sequences, with approximately 33% appearing a single time and roughly 18% taken by the ten largest. The clonotype was recovered from a human donor in good health (CMV status not recorded). Some clones in this sample may be carry-over from other donors' samples. The V gene is TRBV11-2, the J gene TRBJ1-5, with unresolved D. Sequences were derived from cultured PBMCs, sampled from culture after CMV antigen stimulation. The CDR3 loop is CASSLSGSSQPQHF. The CDR3 DNA sequence: TGTGCCAGCAGCTTGAGTGGGAGTAGTCAGCCCCAGCATTTT.